The 20 T cell receptor beta chains below all came from one sample that was sequenced in a study of T cell responses to AZD1222 COVID-19 vaccine. Assay used: immunoSEQ multiplex PCR; TCRdb lists only in-frame clones, some missing. The top ten hold around 16% of the sample, which has 56,000 or so clones, 80% to 90% seen once. Sequences were derived from peripheral blood, sampled on day 0 of AZD1222 vaccination. These receptors came from an adult in good health.

The chain is built from TRBV28 and TRBJ1-1; D possibly corresponds to TRBD1 (6 bases). Germline V CDR1 and CDR2: MDHEN, SYDVKM. The CDR3 totals 16 residues. V lost 3 bases and J 3 bases, leaving 17 bases between the germline ends. The CDR3 loop is CASSFRRGPGDTEAFF. Written as DNA, the CDR3 is TGTGCCAGCAGTTTCCGAAGGGGCCCAGGGGACACTGAAGCTTTCTTT.

V is TRBV4-1 and J is TRBJ2-1; 11 bases match TRBD1. CDR3 length: 18 residues. The V and J ends lost 4 bases and 2 bases, in that order; junction bases with no gene match: 10. CDR1 and CDR2 from the germline V gene are MGHRA and YSYEKL. Written as DNA, the CDR3 is TGCGCCAGCAGCCGCCTACCACCGGGACAGGGGGCCTACAATGAGCAGTTCTTC. This translates into CASSRLPPGQGAYNEQFF.

This clone came up once. The V gene is TRBV28, the J gene TRBJ2-5; D remains ambiguous. The V end was cut by 10 bases, the J end by 1 base, with 13 bases between. CDR1 is MDHEN and CDR2 is SYDVKM in the germline V gene. This CDR3 is built from 13 residues. In DNA form, the CDR3 reads TGTGCCACCTTCGGCTGGGCCCAAGAGACCCAGTACTTC. It encodes CATFGWAQETQYF.

V is TRBV3-1 (or the pseudogene TRBV3-2) and J is TRBJ2-3; TRBD2 matches at 9 bases. Germline lookup yields CDR1 LGHDT and CDR2 YNNKEL (reference sequence). Unmatched junction bases numbered 16, after V lost 0 bases and J lost 9 bases. CDR3 length equals 18 residues. The CDR3 region is CASSQDVGGGLALGTQYF. In DNA, the CDR3 is TGTGCCAGCAGCCAAGACGTGGGGGGGGGACTAGCACTCGGGACGCAGTATTTT.

J is TRBJ1-1 and V is TRBV5-1, with D possibly being TRBD1 (6 bases). The germline V and J ends were trimmed by 4 bases and 2 bases, with 24 bases remaining between them. This CDR3 is 18 amino acids long. Germline CDR1 and CDR2: SGHRS and YFSETQ. The CDR3 is CASSLPLSGAGANTEAFF. CDR3 DNA: TGCGCCAGCAGCCTCCCTCTTTCGGGGGCAGGCGCTAACACTGAAGCTTTCTTT. The variable domain in full, with the rest retrieved from reference TRBV5-1 and TRBJ1-1, is KAGVTQTPRYLIKTRGQQVTLSCSPISGHRSVSWYQQTPGQGLQFLFEYFSETQRNKGNFPGRFSGRQFSNSRSEMNVSTLELGDSALYLCASSLPLSGAGANTEAFFGQGTRLTVV.

This chain links TRBV19 with TRBJ1-1, with a weak D call TRBD1 (5 bases). Trimming took off 10 bases at V and 3 bases at J, with 24 bases between the two ends. Germline V gene lookup returns CDR1 LNHDA and CDR2 SQIVND (reference sequence). CDR3 size: 16 residues. As DNA, the CDR3 is TGTGCCACCATGGCTCGCCGGGGGAGGTCGGACACTGAAGCTTTCTTT. Translating gives CATMARRGRSDTEAFF.

The rearrangement joins TRBV3-1 (or the pseudogene TRBV3-2) to TRBJ1-4; the D gene is possibly TRBD1 (6 bases). Germline V lookup: CDR1 LGHDT, CDR2 YNNKEL (reference sequence). This CDR3 has 15 amino acids. Trimming pared 1 base from V and 8 bases from J, leaving 14 bases between. The CDR3 bases are TGTGCCAGCAGCCAAGCTGGACGAAGGGGGGAAAAACTGTTTTTT. Amino acid sequence: CASSQAGRRGEKLFF.

This clone was observed a few times. One junction end does not reproduce the germline sequence, and a read error may be involved. The genes are TRBV19 and TRBJ1-5, with D tentatively TRBD1 (6 bases). Germline V gene lookup returns CDR1 LNHDA and CDR2 SQIVND (reference sequence). The CDR3 totals 13 residues. This chain's CDR3 is CASCIGGRQPQHF. The CDR3 DNA sequence: TGTGCCAGTTGTATAGGGGGTCGCCAGCCCCAGCATTTT.

This clone has only a few counts. The chain carries TRBV13 and TRBJ2-3, with a possible D match to TRBD1 (6 bases). The CDR3 contains 16 residues. V was clipped by 0 bases and J by 1 base, with 11 bases between them. Germline CDR1 reads PRHDT; CDR2 reads FYEKMQ (reference sequence). The CDR3 spells CASSLGGGRGTDTQYF. The CDR3 nucleotides read TGTGCCAGCAGCTTAGGTGGGGGCCGGGGCACAGATACGCAGTATTTT.

The chain recombines TRBV6-5 with TRBJ2-7; 9 bases are a match to TRBD1. The CDR3 consists of 16 residues. The germline V gene encodes CDR1 MNHEY and CDR2 SVGAGI. V shed 0 bases, J shed 3 bases, and the junction held 6 bases outside the gene matches. The chain's CDR3 is CASSYSGQGLFYEQYF. The DNA for the CDR3 is TGTGCCAGCAGTTACTCGGGACAGGGACTTTTCTACGAGCAGTACTTC.

This chain joins TRBV13 and TRBJ2-7; TRBD1 might be the D (5 bases). The germline CDR1 and CDR2 sequences are PRHDT and FYEKMQ (reference sequence). Trimming stripped 3 bases from V and 4 bases from J, with 13 bases between. This CDR3 comprises 14 residues. The CDR3 DNA follows: TGTGCCAGCAGCTTCTATGAAGGGGAATACGAGCAGTACTTC. Its translation is CASSFYEGEYEQYF. Variable domain in full (rest from reference TRBV13 and TRBJ2-7): AAGVIQSPRHLIKEKRETATLKCYPIPRHDTVYWYQQGPGQDPQFLISFYEKMQSDKGSIPDRFSAQQFSDYHSELNMSSLELGDSALYFCASSFYEGEYEQYFGPGTRLTVT.

This clone turned up a few times. This sequence joins TRBV14 and TRBJ1-2; D unresolved. This CDR3 region has 14 residues. From germline, CDR1 is SGHDN and CDR2 FVKESK. V was cut by 0 bases and J by 7 bases, with 12 bases left in between. In DNA, the CDR3 is TGTGCCAGCAGCCAAGATCAAGGATGGGGTGGCTACACCTTC. It is translated as CASSQDQGWGGYTF.

The rearrangement uses TRBV28 and TRBJ1-5; 8 bases match TRBD1. CDR3 length: 14 amino acids. After removal of 7 bases from V and 5 bases from J, the junction contained 7 bases not matched to a gene. Per germline, CDR1 MDHEN and CDR2 SYDVKM. This CDR3 is CASNWDRPYQPQHF. Written as DNA, the CDR3 is TGTGCCAGCAATTGGGACAGGCCCTATCAGCCCCAGCATTTT.

The chain is built from TRBV9 and TRBJ1-3; the D gene is possibly TRBD1 (5 bases). V gave up 5 bases and J gave up 4 bases, with 10 bases separating them. Germline V gene lookup returns CDR1 SGDLS and CDR2 YYNGEE. CDR3 length: 13 amino acids. CDR3 DNA sequence: TGTGCCAGCAGTTCGGGGCCCGGAAACACCATATATTTT. This encodes CASSSGPGNTIYF.

The chain has TRBV5-8 and TRBJ1-5; D is uncertain. Germline V gives CDR1 SGHTS, CDR2 YDEGEE. Trimming took off 4 bases at V and 1 base at J, with 6 bases between the two ends. The CDR3 is 13 amino acids. In nucleotides, the CDR3 is TGTGCCAGCAGCATTTTAAGCAATCAGCCCCAGCATTTT. Protein product: CASSILSNQPQHF.

The V and J genes are TRBV4-1 and TRBJ2-1; TRBD2 aligns across 9 bases. From germline, CDR1 is MGHRA and CDR2 YSYEKL. The CDR3 is made up of 15 amino acids. Trimming at V came to 3 bases and at J to 2 bases, leaving 2 bases not matched to a gene. CDR3 region: CASSQAGGAYNEQFF. As DNA, the CDR3 is TGCGCCAGCAGCCAGGCGGGGGGGGCCTACAATGAGCAGTTCTTC.

The gene calls are TRBV7-2 and TRBJ2-2; D may be TRBD2 (5 bases). This CDR3 contains 15 residues. Germline values: CDR1 SGHTA, CDR2 FQGNSA. V lost 1 base and J 5 bases, leaving 11 bases between the germline ends. The CDR3 nucleotides are TGTGCCAGCAGCTTAGTTTCGTCGGGGACCGGGGAGCTGTTTTTT. Its translation is CASSLVSSGTGELFF.

The chain uses TRBV19 and TRBJ1-1; 7 nucleotides agree with TRBD1. CDR3 length: 14 residues. CDR1 is LNHDA, CDR2 SQIVND, per germline (reference sequence). V lost 5 bases and J lost 4; bases outside the gene matches: 7. CDR3 residues: CASSAQGDGTEAFF. The CDR3 DNA is TGTGCCAGTAGTGCCCAGGGGGACGGCACTGAAGCTTTCTTT.

The rearrangement joins TRBV5-1 to TRBJ2-3; TRBD1 matches at 7 bases. This CDR3 comprises 16 residues. Trimming took 0 bases from V and 4 from J; bases not matched to a gene: 8. Germline V lookup: CDR1 SGHRS, CDR2 YFSETQ. This CDR3 reads CASSLVGDRVADTQYF. For the CDR3, the DNA is TGCGCCAGCAGCTTGGTGGGAGACAGGGTTGCAGATACGCAGTATTTT.

The chain couples TRBV6-6 to TRBJ2-7; D is tentatively TRBD1 or TRBD2 (5 bases each). CDR1 MNHNY and CDR2 SVGAGI come from the germline V gene (reference sequence). V lost 0 bases, J lost 3 bases, and 12 bases lay in between. The CDR3 extends over 15 amino acids. CDR3 nucleotide sequence: TGTGCCAGCAGTTACTCTGGGACCGCCCGCTACGAGCAGTACTTC. Amino acids: CASSYSGTARYEQYF.